This TCR beta chain stems from a study of blood T cell repertoires in COVID-19. Libraries were prepared by immunoSEQ multiplex PCR; TCRdb keeps only in-frame clonotypes and omits some of them. The sample contains approximately 290,000 clones, 80% to 95% of which appear only once. Looked up from germline, CDR1 is MDHEN and CDR2 is SYDVKM. The CDR3 consists of 16 residues. Trimming pared 5 bases from V and 6 bases from J, leaving 19 bases between. This receptor was taken from a woman aged 30 to 39 with COVID-19, enrolled during active disease. Source material: peripheral blood. The chain combines TRBV28 with TRBJ1-4; possible D gene TRBD1, 5 bases. The CDR3 sequence: CASSLLSGGTDEKLFF. CDR3 sequence (DNA): TGTGCCAGCAGTCTTCTCTCCGGGGGGACGGATGAAAAACTGTTTTTT.